Presented here are 31 T cell receptor beta chains from one specimen sequenced in a study of cytomegalovirus exposure and HLA in healthy donors. TCRdb keeps only in-frame clones here, not all; method: immunoSEQ multiplex PCR. The sample carries 35,000 to 55,000 clones, approximately 94% recorded once. The sequenced sample consisted of PBMCs. These receptors originate from a woman aged 18-29 years in good health and CMV-seronegative.

The chain uses TRBV28 and TRBJ1-2, with 7 bases identical to TRBD1. The CDR3 runs 15 residues. Germline V lookup: CDR1 MDHEN, CDR2 SYDVKM. V lost 5 bases to trimming and J lost 0 bases; unmatched junction nucleotides: 6. The CDR3 loop reads CASSDPGTANYGYTF. CDR3 DNA: TGTGCCAGCAGTGACCCCGGGACAGCTAACTATGGCTACACCTTC.

The chain links TRBV5-1 to TRBJ2-7, with 8 nucleotides matching TRBD2. The CDR3 totals 14 residues. Germline lookup yields CDR1 SGHRS and CDR2 YFSETQ. Trimming at V came to 6 bases and at J to 5 bases, leaving 10 bases not matched to a gene. The CDR3 region has the DNA TGCGCCAGCATGATCCGGGGGGGGCGCGACGAGCAGTACTTC. It is translated as CASMIRGGRDEQYF.

CDR3 in DNA: TGTGCCAGCAGCTTAGAGACAGTCAGCCTTAATGAAAAACTGTTTTTT. Protein: CASSLETVSLNEKLFF. The chain has TRBV7-9 and TRBJ1-4; tentative D call: TRBD1 (5 bases). The V end was cut by 1 base, the J end by 4 bases, with 13 bases between. The germline CDR1 and CDR2 sequences are SEHNR and FQNEAQ (reference sequence). CDR3 length: 16 amino acids.

This chain uses TRBV6-1 with TRBJ2-7; 11 nucleotides line up with TRBD2. CDR3 length: 14 amino acids. V gave up 7 bases and J gave up 4 bases; unmatched junction bases: 6. CDR1 is MNHNS, CDR2 SASEGT, per germline. The DNA of the CDR3 is TGTGCCAGCACCAGGACTAGCGGGCTTTACGAGCAGTACTTC. Amino acids: CASTRTSGLYEQYF.

This clone was recorded only once. A junction end diverges from the germline sequence, so it may reflect a read error. The genes are TRBV6-4 and TRBJ2-1; 15 bases match TRBD2. The CDR3 runs 16 residues. The germline CDR1 and CDR2 sequences are MRHNA and SNTAGT. The CDR3 sequence is CARISRPRTSGGVLIF. The CDR3 region has the DNA TGTGCCAGGATCTCTAGGCCCAGGACTAGCGGGGGGGTTTTGATCTTC.

The gene calls are TRBV28 and TRBJ2-5; 7 positions match TRBD2. The CDR3 sequence is 14 residues long. The junction had 4 bases not matched to a gene; V was cut back by 6 bases and J by 0 bases. From germline, CDR1 is MDHEN and CDR2 SYDVKM. The CDR3, as DNA: TGTGCCAGCAGATATGGGACTAACCAAGAGACCCAGTACTTC. Translated, it gives CASRYGTNQETQYF.

CDR3 bases: TGTGCCAGTAGTAAAGCCTCTGGGAACACTGAAGCTTTCTTT. This translates into CASSKASGNTEAFF. The gene calls are TRBV19 and TRBJ1-1; D unclear. Between the trimmed V and J ends, which lost 4 bases and 1 base, there was a span of 10 bases. The CDR3 runs 14 residues. CDR1 is LNHDA and CDR2 is SQIVND in the germline V gene (reference sequence).

This clone was detected only once. The V gene is TRBV6-5, the J gene TRBJ1-2; possible D gene TRBD1, 6 bases. Trimming removed 6 bases at V and 8 bases at J, with 22 bases between. The germline V gene has CDR1 MNHEY and CDR2 SVGAGI. The CDR3 is made up of 15 amino acids. CDR3 sequence: CASSPATSGGRGYTF. DNA for the CDR3: TGTGCCAGCAGCCCCGCCACCTCGGGGGGCCGAGGCTACACCTTC.

This rearrangement joins TRBV30 to TRBJ2-1; the match to TRBD2 covers 7 bases. V was clipped by 3 bases and J by 7 bases; unmatched bases: 12. The CDR3 is made up of 15 amino acids. From germline, CDR1 is GTSNPN and CDR2 SVGIG (reference sequence). The CDR3 is CAWSPRSGTRNEQFF. CDR3 DNA sequence: TGTGCCTGGAGCCCACGGAGCGGGACGAGGAATGAGCAGTTCTTC. Full variable domain (outside the CDR3, taken from reference TRBV30 and TRBJ2-1): SQTIHQWPATLVQPVGSPLSLECTVEGTSNPNLYWYRQAAGRGLQLLFYSVGIGQISSEVPQNLSASRPQDRQFILSSKKLLLSDSGFYLCAWSPRSGTRNEQFFGPGTRLTVL.

This clone was seen once. The chain joins TRBV7-9 to TRBJ1-1; weak D call: TRBD1 (6 bases). CDR3 size: 14 residues. Germline values: CDR1 SEHNR, CDR2 FQNEAQ (reference sequence). V lost 4 bases and J 5 bases, leaving 14 bases between the germline ends. In DNA, the CDR3 is TGTGCCAGCAGCTGGGGTGCAGGGGAGACTGAAGCTTTCTTT. Protein product: CASSWGAGETEAFF.

V and J are TRBV5-1 and TRBJ1-3, with 11 bases matching TRBD1. The V segment lost 4 bases and the J segment 4 bases; nucleotides outside the gene matches: 7. The CDR3 length is 16 residues. Germline lookup yields CDR1 SGHRS and CDR2 YFSETQ. The CDR3 nucleotides read TGCGCCAGCAGCCCCGGGACAGGGGGAACGGGAAACACCATATATTTT. Amino acid sequence: CASSPGTGGTGNTIYF.

The chain couples TRBV5-1 to TRBJ2-5; 8 bases fit TRBD2. Germline V lookup: CDR1 SGHRS, CDR2 YFSETQ. This CDR3 has 15 amino acids. V was pared by 4 bases and J by 4 bases, with 9 bases of the junction left unmatched. The CDR3 here is CASSPSGGAGETQYF. CDR3 nucleotide sequence: TGCGCCAGCAGCCCGTCGGGGGGGGCCGGAGAGACCCAGTACTTC.

In its sample, this clone was seen once. V and J are TRBV28 and TRBJ1-2; D not resolved. V lost 3 bases, J lost 0 bases, and 8 bases lay in between. CDR1 is MDHEN, CDR2 SYDVKM, per germline. The CDR3 has 14 residues. CDR3 amino acids: CASSFTPTNYGYTF. The DNA for the CDR3 is TGTGCCAGCAGTTTTACACCCACTAACTATGGCTACACCTTC.

The gene calls are TRBV2 and TRBJ2-5; 7 bases agree with TRBD1. V trimming: 5 bases; J trimming: 1 base; junction bases outside the gene matches: 7. The CDR3 extends over 15 amino acids. Germline assignment: CDR1 SNHLY and CDR2 FYNNEI. DNA of the CDR3: TGTGCCAGCAGTACCGGGACAGATCTCCAAGAGACCCAGTACTTC. Protein sequence: CASSTGTDLQETQYF.

The chain links TRBV9 to TRBJ1-5; D not certain. CDR1 and CDR2 from the germline V gene are SGDLS and YYNGEE. Trimming took off 4 bases at V and 0 bases at J, with 17 bases between the two ends. The CDR3 runs to 17 residues. In DNA, the CDR3 is TGTGCCAGCAGCCGGGAAGGCGGTACTTATAGCAATCAGCCCCAGCATTTT. It encodes CASSREGGTYSNQPQHF.

CDR3 nucleotide sequence: TGCGCCAGCAGCTTGGAACAGACCTCCGCTGGCTACACCTTC. Protein product: CASSLEQTSAGYTF. The rearrangement uses TRBV5-1 and TRBJ1-2; D is ambiguous. The germline V gene has CDR1 SGHRS and CDR2 YFSETQ. Trimming took 0 bases from V and 7 from J, leaving 13 bases between them. This CDR3 region has 14 residues.

The chain carries TRBV7-8 and TRBJ2-1; 7 nucleotides match TRBD1. The junction had 8 bases not matched to a gene; V was cut back by 5 bases and J by 10 bases. The CDR3 is made up of 13 amino acids. In germline, CDR1 is SGHVS, CDR2 FQNEAQ. CDR3 region: CASSPQGTGEQFF. The CDR3 DNA sequence: TGTGCCAGCAGCCCACAGGGGACGGGCGAGCAGTTCTTC.

J is TRBJ2-3 and V is TRBV29-1; TRBD2 might be the D (5 bases). CDR1 and CDR2 (germline): SQVTM, ANQGSEA. V was trimmed by 4 bases and J by 7 bases, leaving 15 bases between them. This CDR3 is built from 13 residues. The CDR3 sequence: CSVGTGGPNTQYF. Here the CDR3 DNA reads TGCAGCGTTGGGACCGGCGGGCCAAATACGCAGTATTTT.

V gene TRBV7-3 combines with J gene TRBJ2-5, with TRBD1 matching over 10 bases. The CDR3 is made up of 16 amino acids. With 2 bases clipped from V and 5 bases from J, the junction kept 8 bases outside the gene matches. Looked up from germline, CDR1 is SGHTA and CDR2 is FQGTGA. The CDR3 DNA follows: TGTGCCAGCAGCTTAGGGGACAGGGGAGCTGGCGAGACCCAGTACTTC. Protein: CASSLGDRGAGETQYF.

V usage is TRBV28 and J usage is TRBJ1-2, with 8 bases matching TRBD1. Germline V lookup: CDR1 MDHEN, CDR2 SYDVKM. J was trimmed by 5 bases and V by 2 bases; bases with no gene match: 7. CDR3 length: 15 amino acids. CDR3 in DNA: TGTGCCAGCAGTTTACCAGGGGGCTTAGGGTATGGCTACACCTTC. It is translated as CASSLPGGLGYGYTF.

The J gene is TRBJ2-1, the V gene TRBV20-1, with TRBD2 matching over 8 bases. V was clipped by 3 bases and J by 14 bases; unmatched bases: 6. This CDR3 has 11 residues. The germline V gene encodes CDR1 DFQATT and CDR2 SNEGSKA (reference sequence). CDR3 DNA: TGCAGTGCTAGTTCCAGCGGGAGTAAGTTCTTC. It encodes CSASSSGSKFF.

The chain carries TRBV28 and TRBJ2-7, with 8 bases identical to TRBD1. Germline loops: CDR1 MDHEN, CDR2 SYDVKM. CDR3 length equals 14 residues. V was pared by 10 bases and J by 2 bases, with 10 bases of the junction left unmatched. The CDR3 is CATRRTGTTYEQYF. CDR3 DNA: TGTGCCACCCGTCGGACAGGGACCACCTACGAGCAGTACTTC.

The gene calls are TRBV20-1 and TRBJ2-4; no reliable D call. The CDR3 is made up of 10 amino acids. Germline CDR1 reads DFQATT; CDR2 reads SNEGSKA (reference sequence). The germline V and J ends were trimmed by 6 bases and 9 bases, with 9 bases remaining between them. The CDR3 here is CSAGAFIQYF. In DNA, the CDR3 is TGCAGTGCCGGAGCGTTCATTCAGTACTTC.

The rearrangement uses TRBV7-2 and TRBJ1-5; D not certain. V shed 0 bases and J shed 6 bases, with 6 bases lying between them. CDR3 length: 13 residues. The germline gives CDR1 SGHTA, CDR2 FQGNSA. This CDR3 reads CASSLARGQPQHF. Written as DNA, the CDR3 is TGTGCCAGCAGCTTAGCGCGAGGTCAGCCCCAGCATTTT.

This clone was observed a single time. The chain has TRBV4-2 and TRBJ2-1, with 9 nucleotides matching TRBD1. Germline V gene data show CDR1 as LGHNA and CDR2 as YNFKEQ. Trimming at V came to 0 bases and at J to 3 bases, leaving 3 bases not matched to a gene. This CDR3 comprises 16 residues. CDR3: CASSQDKTGGYNEQFF. The CDR3 DNA sequence: TGTGCCAGCAGCCAAGATAAGACAGGGGGCTACAATGAGCAGTTCTTC.

J is TRBJ1-1 and V is TRBV28; D may be TRBD1 (5 bases). The CDR3 length is 11 residues. Germline V gene sequence: CDR1 MDHEN, CDR2 SYDVKM. Trimming pared 5 bases from V and 7 bases from J, leaving 8 bases between. The CDR3 bases are TGTGCCAGCAGTATAACAGGTGAAGCTTTCTTT. Residues: CASSITGEAFF.

This sequence joins TRBV28 and TRBJ2-1; weak D call: TRBD2 (6 bases). Trimming took 1 base from V and 0 from J, leaving 19 bases between them. The CDR3 has 19 amino acids. Germline assignment: CDR1 MDHEN and CDR2 SYDVKM. The DNA of the CDR3 is TGTGCCAGCAGTTTATACCAACCTTCCGGGGGAATCTCCTACAATGAGCAGTTCTTC. It translates to CASSLYQPSGGISYNEQFF.

The chain couples TRBV6-4 to TRBJ2-5; TRBD1 matches at 12 bases. V trimming: 5 bases; J trimming: 5 bases; junction bases outside the gene matches: 6. Looked up from germline, CDR1 is MRHNA and CDR2 is SNTAGT. This CDR3 is 15 amino acids long. CDR3 sequence reads: CASSPGTGGEETQYF. CDR3 in DNA: TGTGCCAGCAGTCCAGGGACAGGGGGCGAGGAGACCCAGTACTTC.

The rearrangement uses TRBV2 and TRBJ2-1, with 10 bases identical to TRBD2. Germline values: CDR1 SNHLY, CDR2 FYNNEI. The trim removed 4 bases at V and 12 bases at J, leaving 9 bases unmatched. The CDR3 extends over 14 amino acids. The CDR3 is CASSATSGVRGQFF. The CDR3 DNA sequence: TGTGCCAGCAGTGCCACTAGCGGGGTCCGGGGGCAGTTCTTC.

The J gene is TRBJ2-1, the V gene TRBV6-1; the match to TRBD2 covers 10 bases. J was trimmed by 4 bases and V by 10 bases; bases with no gene match: 10. This CDR3 contains 15 residues. CDR1 is MNHNS and CDR2 is SASEGT in the germline V gene. The CDR3: CATRGGSGRYNEQFF. In nucleotides, the CDR3 is TGTGCCACCCGGGGAGGTAGCGGGAGGTACAATGAGCAGTTCTTC.

The chain combines TRBV5-1 with TRBJ1-1, with D possibly being TRBD1 (5 bases). The CDR3 has 14 residues. V lost 1 base, J lost 2 bases, and 9 bases lay in between. In germline, CDR1 is SGHRS, CDR2 YFSETQ. CDR3 residues: CASSLYRLNTEAFF. CDR3 DNA sequence: TGCGCCAGCAGCTTGTACAGGCTTAACACTGAAGCTTTCTTT.